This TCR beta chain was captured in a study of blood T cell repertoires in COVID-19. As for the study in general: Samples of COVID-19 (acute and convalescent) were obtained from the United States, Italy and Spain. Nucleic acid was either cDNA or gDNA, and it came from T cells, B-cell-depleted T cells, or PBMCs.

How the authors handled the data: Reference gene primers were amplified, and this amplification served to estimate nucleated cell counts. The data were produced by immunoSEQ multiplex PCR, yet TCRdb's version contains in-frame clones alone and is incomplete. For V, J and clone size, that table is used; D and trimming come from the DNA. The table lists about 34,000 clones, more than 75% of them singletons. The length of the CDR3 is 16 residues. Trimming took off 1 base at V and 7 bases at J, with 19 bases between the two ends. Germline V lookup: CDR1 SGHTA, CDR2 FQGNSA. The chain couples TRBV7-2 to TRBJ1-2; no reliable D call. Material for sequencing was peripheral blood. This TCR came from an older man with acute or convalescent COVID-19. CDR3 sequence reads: CASSLDGLRAPFGYTF. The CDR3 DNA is TGTGCCAGCAGCTTAGATGGACTGCGGGCGCCCTTTGGCTACACCTTC.